This TCR beta chain was identified during a study of T cell repertoires in cytomegalovirus infection. As for the study in general: Recently identified HLA-C-restricted CMV epitopes and well-studied HLA-B-restricted CMV epitopes were used by the study. Overall study results and limits: HLA-C-restricted, CMV-specific TCR beta clonotypes were dominant ex vivo.

TCRdb re-analysed the reads in MiXCR, keeping a single row per CDR3 protein. The table has roughly 500,000 distinct CDR3 sequences, 42% seen once. Of note for this clonotype: Antigen specificity is unknown.

The germline CDR1 and CDR2 sequences are MNHNS and SASEGT. This CDR3 has 15 amino acids. V dropped 1 base and J dropped 2 bases, with 12 bases sitting between them. The starting material was cultured PBMCs, obtained from culture after CMV antigen stimulation. The receptor was derived from a human donor in good health (CMV status not recorded). Some clones in this sample may be carry-over from other donors' samples. The V gene is TRBV6-1, the J gene TRBJ2-7; D is tentatively TRBD1 or TRBD2 (5 bases each). In nucleotides, the CDR3 is TGTGCCAGCAGTGAAGTAGCCAGGGACCCCTACGAGCAGTACTTC. It codes for CASSEVARDPYEQYF.